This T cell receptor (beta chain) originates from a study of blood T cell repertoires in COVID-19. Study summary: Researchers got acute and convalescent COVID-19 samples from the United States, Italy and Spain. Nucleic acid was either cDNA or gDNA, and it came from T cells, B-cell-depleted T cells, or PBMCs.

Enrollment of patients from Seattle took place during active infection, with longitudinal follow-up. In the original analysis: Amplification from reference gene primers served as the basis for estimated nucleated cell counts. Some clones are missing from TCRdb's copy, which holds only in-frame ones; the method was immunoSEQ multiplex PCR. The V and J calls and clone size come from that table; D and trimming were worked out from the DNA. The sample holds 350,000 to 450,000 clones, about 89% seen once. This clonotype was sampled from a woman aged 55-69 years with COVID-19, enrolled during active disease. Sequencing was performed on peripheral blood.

CDR3 amino acids: CASRQGGGGAEKLFF. In DNA form, the CDR3 reads TGTGCCAGCCGTCAGGGAGGAGGTGGGGCGGAAAAACTGTTTTTT. The chain is built from TRBV28 and TRBJ1-4; TRBD1 might be the D (5 bases). The germline gives CDR1 MDHEN, CDR2 SYDVKM. This CDR3 contains 15 residues. Trimming pared 8 bases from V and 8 bases from J, leaving 21 bases between.